This T cell receptor (beta chain) was captured by sequencing in a study of cytomegalovirus exposure and HLA in healthy donors (dated by TCRdb to about 2017). Background on the whole study: An earlier analysis of approximately 600 of the donors reported approximately 300 Gb of sequence data and 117 million unique TCR beta sequences from approximately 180 million T cells. Around 330 gigabases of sequencing data and roughly 80 million unique TCR sequences made up an early release that covered several hundred HLA-typed donors. Of the roughly 390 genotyped donors, over 70% fell in the genetic ancestry cluster associated with self-reported Caucasian donors. The study was designed to test whether signatures of past pathogen exposure could be identified by cataloging public T cell receptors. The T cell repertoires of 670 or so subjects were profiled by immunosequencing and related to cytomegalovirus serostatus. A separate validation cohort of roughly 120 different subjects was used in addition to the approximately 700-subject first cohort. High-throughput TCR immunosequencing, statistical association of individual TCRs with disease status, and machine learning were combined to predict cytomegalovirus infection status. A later analysis re-examined previously published TCR beta repertoires from 610 or so donors and added high-resolution HLA genotyping to investigate patterns of TCR occurrence. The later analysis used no new phenotypic data to find candidate immune exposures, relying instead on TCR beta sequences and their occurrence across donors. An earlier analysis of approximately 640 of the donors applied high-throughput TCR beta sequencing to assess whether each TCR beta V gene segment acted as functional or pseudogenic. Donor age, sex, ethnicity and CMV serostatus were compiled together with the repertoire data. A later genetic analysis took genome-wide SNP genotypes for 398 of the 666 donors and used that subset as a discovery cohort. Every repertoire in the discovery cohort had been generated on one and the same sequencing platform. HLA typing covered class I and class II loci at four-digit resolution. Typing coverage differed by locus: A, B, C, DRB1 and DQB1 were typed in about 620-640 donors, DQA1 in roughly 510, DPA1 in some 600, and DPB1 in 472. A handful of DR-DQ haplotypes were handled as single units for association and clustering because linkage in the cohort was strong. Among roughly 400 genotyped donors of the cohort, an average of roughly 230,000 unique TCR beta nucleotide sequences was sequenced per donor, of which 15% to 20% were non-productive.

The CDR3 measures 14 amino acids from cysteine to phenylalanine. CDR3 DNA only is kept here, 42 bases in frame from base 1. The V end gives up 0 bases and the J end 4 bases, leaving 4 bases in the junction not matched to a gene. The germline V gene encodes CDR1 SGDLS and CDR2 YYNGEE. Library construction relied on the immunoSEQ multiplex PCR assay. A mixture of 60 forward primers for TCR Vbeta segments and 13 reverse primers for TCR Jbeta segments was used in the multiplex PCR. A multiplex PCR assay on genomic DNA amplified the CDR3 region of rearranged TCR beta genes. The amplified TCR beta libraries were sequenced on the Illumina HiSeq System as 87-base-pair reads. From the authors' description of their analysis: In a later analysis, 70 million to 95 million unique TCR beta chains were counted across the roughly 670 repertoires, and about 10 million of these chains were shared by at least two donors. To remove PCR and sequencing errors, raw reads were error-corrected and collapsed into unique sequences using a nearest-neighbor algorithm that merged closely related sequences. Alignment of CDR3 sequences to IMGT reference sequences was used to assign V, D and J gene segments. For a sequence to be retained, a match of at least six nucleotides was required to both a V gene segment and a J gene segment. A rearrangement was called productive if the CDR3 had no stop codons and remained in frame with V and J, and every other rearrangement was called non-productive. Following IMGT convention, CDR3 was defined as the stretch from the second conserved V-encoded cysteine up to the conserved J-encoded phenylalanine. Sequences without an unambiguous match to a single V gene segment were excluded from the earlier analysis of over 500 of the donors. An earlier analysis of several hundred of the donors called V segments functional above 56.7% productive rearrangements and segregating when the between-donor standard deviation exceeded 5%. A statistical classification framework was built to diagnose cytomegalovirus status from the catalog of TCR beta chain sequences. In a later analysis, TCR nucleotide sequences were compared against IMGT/GENE-DB human TR gene sequences so that V and J genes could be assigned. A later analysis assigned CDR3 sequences and most-parsimonious VDJ recombination scenarios with the TCRdist pipeline. In a later analysis, each TCR beta chain was defined by its CDR3 amino acid sequence together with its V-gene family, and reads without a unique V-gene family were excluded. To address suspected cross-contamination and a sequencing artifact, a later analysis removed 592 highly shared, low-generation-probability nucleotide sequences. In a later analysis, a clonal expansion index for each public chain was calculated from normalized within-repertoire ranks of inferred template counts. In a later analysis, generation probabilities were computed using a VDJ recombination model fitted to out-of-frame rearrangements, and the results were checked against IGoR. A later analysis scored TCR-TCR, TCR-HLA and TCR-CMV co-occurrence with hypergeometric tests, applying a repertoire-size bias correction to TCR pairs. To estimate false discovery rates, a later analysis permuted the HLA or CMV assignments 20 times. In a later analysis, co-occurring TCRs were grouped using DBSCAN, with TCRdist sequence similarity added in when clustering inside HLA-allele-positive subsets. Co-occurrence clustering excluded repertoires with fewer than 30,000 or more than 120,000 public chains, plus five with anomalous nucleotide sharing. As stored in TCRdb, this immuneACCESS dataset retains in-frame rearrangements with V and J assigned. A fraction of the clones does not appear; measured against another copy, unresolved V genes explain less than half of the discrepancy, and the remainder lacks a known reason. That table gives V, J and clone size, and the DNA gave D and trimming. A total of under 200,000 clones appear in this sample, roughly 80% of them only once. Over 1.2% of the sample comes from the top ten.

About this clone: The specificity of this receptor is unknown. Within one base of it there is no much larger clone, and no base qualities were kept. Other nucleotide sequences from this sample produce the same CDR3.

The study at large found these results: Linkage disequilibrium might explain the correlated functional status among segregating V segments, but an unknown experimental factor could not be excluded. Because HLA typing was unavailable for some donors at each locus, only the typed subset was used in association tests. In a later genetic analysis, a missense DCLRE1C variant was associated with V-gene and J-gene trimming of TCR beta chains, and the association was replicated in an independent cohort. A further reported finding was that TCR beta sequences accurately predicted the HLA-A and HLA-B alleles for most subjects in the first cohort. A few of the identified cytomegalovirus-associated TCR beta chains were confirmed in vitro to be specific for cytomegalovirus antigens. Across donors, most TCR sequences were observed very rarely, whereas some public TCRs were present in many individuals. A later genetic analysis reported fewer N-insertions in productive TCRs among donors in an Asian-associated ancestry cluster than the roughly 700-donor mean. The cohort was sequenced for TCR beta chains only, and without alpha or paired-chain data the features that could be detected were limited. The only immune exposure information available for the cohort was CMV serostatus. The study gave a list of around 170 TCR beta chains associated with cytomegalovirus. The sequencing pipeline was judged likely to have produced a cluster of highly shared sequence variants as a technical artifact. The authors suggested that the approach could potentially be generalized to other disease states and immunological phenotypes. In an earlier analysis of some 550 of the donors, most TCR beta V segments were observed in productive rearrangements about 90% or about 30% of the time, broadly matching IMGT annotations. The earlier analysis of about 600 of the donors excluded roughly 16 rarely observed V segments, including chromosome 9 orphons, because counts were too low. A later analysis found that most CMV-associated TCR beta chains appeared HLA-restricted, with HLA associations seemingly driven largely by CMV exposure. In a later analysis, HLA-associated TCR beta chains showed more clonal expansion and lower generation probabilities than non-associated chains that were equally common. Assigning TCR associations to individual alleles was difficult when HLA alleles, especially DR and DQ, strongly co-occurred. Roughly uniform sequencing depth across donors was assumed in presence/absence analyses, although this assumption may not hold. A later analysis associated roughly 17,000 TCR beta sequences with specific HLA alleles at a false discovery rate of 0.05. A later analysis reported that several top co-occurrence clusters appeared linked to parvovirus B19, influenza, CMV and Epstein-Barr virus. In both the original and validation cohorts, the classifier was reported to diagnose cytomegalovirus status with high specificity and sensitivity. According to a later analysis, TCR association rates differed among HLA loci, with DRB1 alleles showing the most associated TCRs and HLA-C alleles showing the fewest. Some IMGT-functional V segments, including TRBV6-2 and TRBV6-3, could not be distinguished by the 87-base-pair reads and were therefore excluded.

The cohort consisted of 600 to 750 healthy bone marrow donors. At the time of sampling, every cohort member was nominally healthy, though immune exposures that went unrecorded were likely present. The donor was CMV seronegative and belonged to the group of 350 or so seronegative cohort members. A peripheral blood sample was provided by each donor, and peripheral blood mononuclear cells were used for TCR beta sequencing. The Qiagen DNeasy Blood Extraction Kit was used to extract genomic DNA from the blood cell samples. The rearranged chain carries TRBV9 and TRBJ2-7; 7 nucleotides in the junction match TRBD1. The receptor was derived from a man between 18 and 35 years old in good health and CMV-seronegative. What was sequenced was PBMCs. Here the CDR3 is given as CASSVGGGTYEQYF. In nucleotide form, the sequence is TGTGCCAGCAGCGTAGGAGGGGGCACTTACGAGCAGTACTTC.